The present T cell receptor beta chain was sequenced within a study of control samples from healthy donors and cancer patients. V was clipped by 9 bases and J by 5 bases, with 23 bases between them. Germline V gene sequence: CDR1 LNHDA, CDR2 SQIVND (reference sequence). This CDR3 is built from 17 residues. Some clones are missing from TCRdb's copy, which holds only in-frame ones; the method was immunoSEQ multiplex PCR. The sample records 100,000 to 120,000 clones, approximately 88% being singletons. This clone was seen a single time. This TCR derives from an older woman with lung cancer. The sample taken for sequencing was PBMCs. The gene calls are TRBV19 and TRBJ1-6; TRBD1 is a possible D gene (5 bases). The CDR3 DNA follows: TGTGCCAGCGCACAGACAGTCAACAAAGGAGATAATTCACCCCTCCACTTT. Protein: CASAQTVNKGDNSPLHF.